A single T cell receptor (beta chain) is shown here with its context. In its sample, this clone was seen once. No antigen is known for it. Base quality data are lacking; no much larger clone is found one base away. These data belong to a study of cytomegalovirus exposure and HLA in healthy donors (dated by TCRdb to 2017 to 2019). Study-level background: The 700 or so repertoires of the first cohort and the 95 to 150 validation repertoires were produced on the same platform, according to a later analysis. The study was designed to test whether signatures of past pathogen exposure could be identified by cataloging public T cell receptors. Along with the approximately 600-subject first cohort, a separate validation cohort of over a hundred different subjects was used. The study combined high-throughput TCR immunosequencing, statistical association of individual TCRs with disease status, and machine learning to predict cytomegalovirus infection status.

The donors belonged to the validation cohort of around 130 subjects, which was separate from the roughly 700-subject first cohort. The receptor library was made with the immunoSEQ multiplex PCR assay. On the authors' methods: A statistical classification framework was built to diagnose cytomegalovirus status from the catalog of TCR beta chain sequences. This is the immuneACCESS table as TCRdb keeps it, with only in-frame sequences that have V and J called. A part of the clones is gone; compared with another copy, unresolved V genes explain less than half, and the rest is unexplained. D and trimming were read from the DNA, whereas the V and J calls and clone size are those reported in that table. The sample profile shows about 98,000 clones; 87% of them were found once. The ten largest make up 3.9% of the sample. Overall study results and their limits: The classifier was reported to diagnose cytomegalovirus status with high specificity and sensitivity in both the original and validation cohorts. Most TCR sequences were seen in very few donors, while some public TCRs were found in many individuals. The study gave a list of some 150 TCR beta chains associated with cytomegalovirus. Three of the identified cytomegalovirus-associated TCR beta chains were confirmed in vitro to be specific for cytomegalovirus antigens. A later analysis found that TCRs clustered in the first cohort also tended to co-occur in the 95 to 150 validation repertoires, with 94% of cluster scores above 0. All 120 or so repertoires were used to score co-occurrence in the validation cohort in a later analysis, because that analysis had no HLA typing for the cohort. The authors suggested that the approach could potentially be generalized to other disease states and immunological phenotypes.

V is shortened by 0 bases, J by 8 bases, and the region joining them spans 11 bases. From its cysteine to its phenylalanine, the CDR3 spans 13 amino acids. The only DNA kept is the CDR3, 39 bases in frame from the first base. The germline V gene sets CDR1 to SGDLS and CDR2 to YYNGEE. This sequence uses TRBV9 and TRBJ1-1, and TRBD1 may be the D gene, going by 6 matching bases. What was sequenced was PBMCs. The sequence was obtained from a woman younger than 45 in good health and CMV-seronegative. At the DNA level, the sequence is TGTGCCAGCAGCGTAGGTGGCAGGGGAGAAGCTTTCTTT. It translates to CASSVGGRGEAFF.